The 6 T cell receptor beta chains given below trace back to one sample, sequenced in a study of radiotherapy plus CTLA-4 blockade in lung cancer. Sequencing used immunoSEQ multiplex PCR; TCRdb keeps in-frame clones, though not all of them. The repertoire has roughly 45,000 clones, roughly 59% of them found once; the top ten carry less than 20%. Material: peripheral blood, obtained from a patient treated with radiotherapy plus ipilimumab. The receptors stem from a human donor with non-small cell lung cancer who had a partial response to radiotherapy plus ipilimumab.

V is TRBV2 and J is TRBJ1-6; 11 positions match TRBD1. The CDR3 has 15 residues. Looked up from germline, CDR1 is SNHLY and CDR2 is FYNNEI. Losses at the gene ends were 6 bases for V and 9 bases for J; bases not matched to a gene: 7. The CDR3 loop reads CASRRGQGEVSPLHF. CDR3 coding DNA: TGTGCCAGCAGGCGGGGACAGGGGGAAGTTTCACCCCTCCACTTT. Using reference TRBV2 and TRBJ1-6 for the parts outside the CDR3, the full variable domain is EPEVTQTPSHQVTQMGQEVILRCVPISNHLYFYWYRQILGQKVEFLVSFYNNEISEKSEIFDDQFSVERPDGSNFTLKIRSTKLEDSAMYFCASRRGQGEVSPLHFGNGTRLTVT.

V usage is TRBV18 and J usage is TRBJ1-4, with TRBD1 as a possible D gene (6 bases). With 3 bases removed from V and 5 bases from J, the gap between germline ends came to 16 bases. The CDR3 is made up of 16 amino acids. Per the germline V gene, CDR1 is KGHSH and CDR2 is LQKENI. The chain's CDR3 is CASSPKVQGRNEKLFF. The CDR3 DNA follows: TGTGCCAGCTCACCCAAGGTACAGGGCCGCAATGAAAAACTGTTTTTT.

A few counts support this clone. The chain joins TRBV29-1 to TRBJ1-2, with 12 nucleotides matching TRBD1. V was clipped by 1 base and J by 6 bases; unmatched bases: 6. This CDR3 is built from 15 residues. Germline lookup yields CDR1 SQVTM and CDR2 ANQGSEA. This CDR3 is CSVEAAGTGGDGYTF. The CDR3 DNA sequence: TGCAGCGTTGAAGCTGCCGGGACAGGGGGCGATGGCTACACCTTC.

This clone has just a few counts. This chain links TRBV6-5 with TRBJ2-2; 9 positions match TRBD1. Per the germline V gene, CDR1 is MNHEY and CDR2 is SVGAGI. The CDR3 loop spans 15 amino acids. Trimming cost V 4 bases and J 3 bases; bases outside gene matches: 3. The DNA of the CDR3 is TGTGCCAGCAGTTGGGGACAGGGTGACACCGGGGAGCTGTTTTTT. This translates into CASSWGQGDTGELFF.

Only one count was recorded for this clone. The chain has TRBV19 and TRBJ1-5; the D gene is possibly TRBD1 (6 bases). V lost 9 bases and J 0 bases, leaving 15 bases between the germline ends. This CDR3 contains 15 residues. Germline V gene sequence: CDR1 LNHDA, CDR2 SQIVND (reference sequence). The CDR3 spells CASVDRTYSNQPQHF. The CDR3 DNA sequence: TGTGCCAGCGTCGACAGGACTTATAGCAATCAGCCCCAGCATTTT.

The V gene is TRBV5-1, the J gene TRBJ1-1; TRBD1 might be the D (6 bases). Germline loops: CDR1 SGHRS, CDR2 YFSETQ. The V and J ends lost 0 bases and 1 base respectively, with 10 bases between them. CDR3 length: 15 amino acids. The CDR3 loop reads CASSLEGGGNTEAFF. In DNA form, the CDR3 reads TGCGCCAGCAGCTTGGAAGGGGGGGGGAACACTGAAGCTTTCTTT.